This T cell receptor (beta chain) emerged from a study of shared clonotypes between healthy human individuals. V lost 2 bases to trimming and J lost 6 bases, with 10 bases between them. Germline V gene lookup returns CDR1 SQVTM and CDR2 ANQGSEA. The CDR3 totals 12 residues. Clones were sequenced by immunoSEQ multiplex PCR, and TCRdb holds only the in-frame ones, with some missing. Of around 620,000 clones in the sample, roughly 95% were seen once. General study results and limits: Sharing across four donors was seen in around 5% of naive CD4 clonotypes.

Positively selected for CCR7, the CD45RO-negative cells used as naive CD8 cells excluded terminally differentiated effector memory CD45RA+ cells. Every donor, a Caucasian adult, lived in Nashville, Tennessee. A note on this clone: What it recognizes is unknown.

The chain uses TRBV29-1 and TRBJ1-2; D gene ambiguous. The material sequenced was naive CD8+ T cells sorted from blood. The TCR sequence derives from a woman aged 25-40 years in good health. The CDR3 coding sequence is TGCAGCGTTGAATCGGTATTGAATGGCTACACCTTC. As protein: CSVESVLNGYTF.